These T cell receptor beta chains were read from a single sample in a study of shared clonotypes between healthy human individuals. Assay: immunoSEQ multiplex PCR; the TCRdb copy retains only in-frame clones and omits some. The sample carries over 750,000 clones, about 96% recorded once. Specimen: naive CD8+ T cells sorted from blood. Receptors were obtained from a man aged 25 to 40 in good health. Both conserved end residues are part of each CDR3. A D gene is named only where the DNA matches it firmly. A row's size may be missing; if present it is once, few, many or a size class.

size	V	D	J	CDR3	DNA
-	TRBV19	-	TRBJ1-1	CASSFFENTEAFF	TGTGCCAGTAGCTTCTTCGAGAACACTGAAGCTTTCTTT
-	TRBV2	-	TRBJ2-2	CASRVGIGELFF	TGTGCCAGCAGGGTAGGGATCGGGGAGCTGTTTTTT
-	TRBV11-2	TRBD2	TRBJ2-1	CASSPGTRGLRYNEQFF	TGTGCCAGCAGTCCCGGGACTAGAGGTTTGCGTTACAATGAGCAGTTCTTC
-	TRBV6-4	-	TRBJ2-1	CASSEIGSSYNEQFF	TGTGCCAGCAGTGAAATCGGGAGCTCCTACAATGAGCAGTTCTTC
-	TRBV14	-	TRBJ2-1	CASSPRRLDEQFF	TGTGCCAGCAGCCCCCGTCGACTGGATGAGCAGTTCTTC
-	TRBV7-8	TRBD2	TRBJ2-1	CASSLPSSGLDNEQFF	TGTGCCAGCAGCTTACCCTCTAGCGGACTTGACAATGAGCAGTTCTTC
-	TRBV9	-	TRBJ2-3	CASSVDVPLTDTQYF	TGTGCCAGCAGCGTAGATGTGCCTCTCACAGATACGCAGTATTTT
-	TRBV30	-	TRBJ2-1	CAWSENEQFF	TGTGCCTGGAGTGAGAATGAGCAGTTCTTC
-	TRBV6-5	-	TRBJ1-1	CASSYKQMNTEAFF	TGTGCCAGCAGTTACAAGCAGATGAACACTGAAGCTTTCTTT
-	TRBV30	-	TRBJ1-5	CAWSPDPGNQPQHF	TGTGCCTGGAGTCCCGATCCGGGCAATCAGCCCCAGCATTTT
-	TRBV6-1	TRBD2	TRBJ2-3	CASSEAPGGIGTTDTQYF	TGTGCCAGCAGTGAAGCTCCGGGGGGGATTGGGACCACAGATACGCAGTATTTT
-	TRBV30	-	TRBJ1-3	CAWTGGLNSGNTIYF	TGTGCCTGGACCGGGGGACTGAACTCTGGAAACACCATATATTTT
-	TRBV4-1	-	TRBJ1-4	CASSDITTATNEKLFF	TGCGCCAGCAGCGACATCACGACCGCAACTAATGAAAAACTGTTTTTT
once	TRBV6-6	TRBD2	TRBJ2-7	CASTGGAGGSEQYF	TGTGCCAGCACCGGGGGAGCGGGAGGCTCCGAGCAGTACTTC
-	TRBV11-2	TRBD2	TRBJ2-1	CASSLEGSGRRVEQFF	TGTGCCAGCAGCTTAGAAGGTAGCGGGAGAAGGGTTGAGCAGTTCTTC
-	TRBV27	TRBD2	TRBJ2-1	CASSLLRENYNEQFF	TGTGCCAGCAGTTTATTGCGGGAGAACTACAATGAGCAGTTCTTC
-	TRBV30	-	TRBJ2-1	CAWEEDTYNEQFF	TGTGCCTGGGAGGAGGATACCTACAATGAGCAGTTCTTC
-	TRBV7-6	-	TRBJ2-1	CASSPRWHEQFF	TGTGCCAGCAGCCCCCGGTGGCATGAGCAGTTCTTC
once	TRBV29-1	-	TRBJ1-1	CSVETAGSSEAFF	TGCAGCGTTGAAACAGCAGGGTCAAGTGAAGCTTTCTTT
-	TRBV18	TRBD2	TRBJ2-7	CASSHGTSGAGWVSYEQYF	TGTGCCAGCTCGCACGGGACTAGCGGAGCTGGCTGGGTCTCCTACGAGCAGTACTTC
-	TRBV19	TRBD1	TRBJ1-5	CASSVDRGNQPQHF	TGTGCCAGTAGTGTCGACAGGGGAAATCAGCCCCAGCATTTT
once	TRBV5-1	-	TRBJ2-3	CASSPSKLAADTQYF	TGCGCCAGCAGCCCGTCTAAACTAGCAGCAGATACGCAGTATTTT
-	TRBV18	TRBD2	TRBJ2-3	CASSLAGALDTQYF	TGTGCCAGCTCACTAGCGGGAGCCTTGGATACGCAGTATTTT
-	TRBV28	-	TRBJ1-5	CASSLGVAHQPQHF	TGTGCCAGCAGTTTAGGCGTAGCTCATCAGCCCCAGCATTTT
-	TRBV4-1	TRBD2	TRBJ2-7	CASSQASSGKYLSYEQYF	TGCGCCAGCAGCCAAGCCTCTAGCGGGAAGTACCTCTCCTACGAGCAGTACTTC
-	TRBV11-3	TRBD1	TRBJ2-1	CASSLAPGQGYNEQFF	TGTGCCAGCAGCTTAGCCCCGGGACAGGGTTACAATGAGCAGTTCTTC
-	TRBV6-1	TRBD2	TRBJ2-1	CASRERTSEYNEQFF	TGTGCCAGCAGGGAACGGACTAGCGAGTACAATGAGCAGTTCTTC
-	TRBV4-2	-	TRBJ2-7	CASSQAGLREQYF	TGTGCCAGCAGCCAAGCAGGGCTACGAGAGCAGTACTTC
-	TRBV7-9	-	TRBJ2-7	CASSLVGEFSYEQYF	TGTGCCAGCAGCTTAGTCGGGGAGTTCTCCTACGAGCAGTACTTC
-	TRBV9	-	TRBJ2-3	CASGASRQYF	TGTGCCAGCGGGGCCTCGAGGCAGTATTTT
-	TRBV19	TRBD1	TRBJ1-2	CASSRPGQGYTGYTF	TGTGCCAGTAGTAGACCGGGACAGGGGTATACTGGCTACACCTTC
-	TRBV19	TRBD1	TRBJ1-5	CASTTGYNQPQHF	TGTGCCAGCACGACAGGGTACAATCAGCCCCAGCATTTT
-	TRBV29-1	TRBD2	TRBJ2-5	CSVARSGSRLLETQYF	TGCAGCGTCGCGCGGAGCGGGAGTAGGTTGTTAGAGACCCAGTACTTC